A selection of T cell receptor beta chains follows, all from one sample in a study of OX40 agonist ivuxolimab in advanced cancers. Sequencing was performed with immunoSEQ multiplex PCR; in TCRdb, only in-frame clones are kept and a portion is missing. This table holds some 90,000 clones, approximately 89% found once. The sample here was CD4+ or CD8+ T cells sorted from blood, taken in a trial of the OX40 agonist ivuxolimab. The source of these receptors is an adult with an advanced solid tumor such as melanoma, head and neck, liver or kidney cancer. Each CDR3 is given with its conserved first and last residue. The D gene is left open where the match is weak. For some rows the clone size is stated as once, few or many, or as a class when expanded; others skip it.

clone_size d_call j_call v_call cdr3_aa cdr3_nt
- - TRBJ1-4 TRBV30 CAWSSGNNEKLFF TGTGCCTGGAGTAGTGGGAATAATGAAAAACTGTTTTTT
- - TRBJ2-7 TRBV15 CATSRTSTSYEQYF TGTGCCACCAGCAGAACTAGTACCTCCTACGAGCAGTACTTC
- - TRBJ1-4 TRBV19 CASTIPRGANEKLFF TGTGCCAGTACCATCCCCCGCGGGGCTAATGAAAAACTGTTTTTT
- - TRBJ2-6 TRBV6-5 CASSYDSGANVLTF TGTGCCAGCAGTTACGATTCTGGGGCCAACGTCCTGACTTTC
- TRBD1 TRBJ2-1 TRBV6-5 CASSTRGQARNEQFF TGTGCCAGCAGTACTAGAGGACAGGCGAGGAATGAGCAGTTCTTC
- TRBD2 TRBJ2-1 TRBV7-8 CASSPRLADSSYNEQFF TGTGCCAGCAGCCCCCGACTAGCCGATAGCTCCTACAATGAGCAGTTCTTC
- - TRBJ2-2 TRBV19 CASRLTGELFF TGTGCCAGTAGATTAACCGGGGAGCTGTTTTTT
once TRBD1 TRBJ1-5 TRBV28 CASSLSRDSINQPQHF TGTGCCAGCAGTTTATCTAGGGACAGCATCAATCAGCCCCAGCATTTT
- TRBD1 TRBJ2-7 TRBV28 CAYRGRIVYEQYF TGTGCCTACAGGGGGCGGATTGTGTACGAGCAGTACTTC
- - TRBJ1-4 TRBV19 CASSPRGEKLFF TGTGCCAGTAGTCCCCGAGGAGAAAAACTGTTTTTT
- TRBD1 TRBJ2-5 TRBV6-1 CASSPRTGKETQYF TGTGCCAGCAGCCCTAGGACAGGCAAAGAGACCCAGTACTTC
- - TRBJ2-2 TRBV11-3 CASRASSTGELFF TGTGCCAGCCGGGCTAGCAGCACCGGGGAGCTGTTTTTT
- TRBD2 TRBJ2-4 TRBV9 CASSVASSGSTIQYF TGTGCCAGCAGCGTAGCCTCTAGCGGGAGTACCATTCAGTACTTC
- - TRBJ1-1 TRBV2 CASKRPGGMNTEAFF TGTGCCAGCAAAAGACCGGGGGGGATGAACACTGAAGCTTTCTTT
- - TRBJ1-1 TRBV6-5 CASSSPGGLNTEAFF TGTGCCAGCAGTTCCCCCGGGGGCTTGAACACTGAAGCTTTCTTT
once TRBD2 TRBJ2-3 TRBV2 CASTRLAGEVADTQYF TGTGCCAGCACGCGACTAGCGGGAGAGGTGGCAGATACGCAGTATTTT
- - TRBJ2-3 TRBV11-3 CASSLDGRGTTDTQYF TGTGCCAGCAGCTTAGATGGCCGGGGGACTACAGATACGCAGTATTTT
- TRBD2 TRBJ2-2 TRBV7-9 CASSSPPGGPNTGELFF TGTGCCAGCAGCTCCCCTCCGGGAGGGCCAAACACCGGGGAGCTGTTTTTT
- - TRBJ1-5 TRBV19 CASTPYGGPGPQHF TGTGCCAGTACCCCATATGGGGGTCCGGGGCCCCAGCATTTT
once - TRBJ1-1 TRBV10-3 CAISEGGQWNTEAFF TGTGCCATCAGTGAGGGGGGGCAATGGAACACTGAAGCTTTCTTT
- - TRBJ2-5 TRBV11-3 CASSFRDTETQYF TGTGCCAGCAGCTTCCGGGACACTGAGACCCAGTACTTC
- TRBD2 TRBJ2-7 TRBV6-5 CASRRLAGVYEQYF TGTGCCAGCAGGAGACTAGCGGGAGTCTACGAGCAGTACTTC
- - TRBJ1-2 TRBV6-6 CASSYLARRGYGYTF TGTGCCAGCAGTTACCTCGCCAGGAGGGGCTATGGCTACACCTTC
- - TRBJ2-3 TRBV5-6 CASSFLAMEADTQYF TGTGCCAGCAGCTTTCTAGCCATGGAAGCAGATACGCAGTATTTT
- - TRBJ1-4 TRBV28 CASSPPVVPGGEKLFF TGTGCCAGCAGTCCCCCAGTGGTCCCAGGCGGTGAAAAACTGTTTTTT
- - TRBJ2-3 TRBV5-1 CATTRGTLITDTQYF TGCGCCACTACTCGGGGTACCCTTATCACAGATACGCAGTATTTT
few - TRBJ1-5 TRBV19 CASSIVGLSMDQPQHF TGTGCCAGTAGTATCGTAGGACTCTCTATGGATCAGCCCCAGCATTTT
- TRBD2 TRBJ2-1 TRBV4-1 CASSLGLAASRNEQFF TGCGCCAGCAGCCTAGGACTAGCGGCATCTCGCAATGAGCAGTTCTTC
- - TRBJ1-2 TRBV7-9 CASSLSARTGQYYGYTF TGTGCCAGCAGCTTAAGCGCCAGGACGGGACAATATTATGGCTACACCTTC
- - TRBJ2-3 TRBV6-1 CASILRLDTQYF TGTGCCAGTATCCTTCGGCTAGATACGCAGTATTTT
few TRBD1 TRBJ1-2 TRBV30 CAWSANRGPYGYTF TGTGCCTGGAGTGCCAACAGGGGGCCCTATGGCTACACCTTC
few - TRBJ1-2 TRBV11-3 CASSLAGYGYTF TGTGCCAGCAGCTTAGCTGGTTATGGCTACACCTTC
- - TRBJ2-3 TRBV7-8 CASSFGDTQYF TGTGCCAGCAGCTTTGGAGATACGCAGTATTTT
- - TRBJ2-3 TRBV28 CASSPDGRADTQYF TGTGCCAGCTCCCCGGACGGGAGAGCAGATACGCAGTATTTT
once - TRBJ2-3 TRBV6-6 CASGYRRMGDTQYF TGTGCCAGCGGGTACCGACGTATGGGGGATACGCAGTATTTT
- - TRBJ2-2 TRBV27 CASSSTGTANTGELFF TGTGCCAGCAGTTCGACTGGGACTGCGAACACCGGGGAGCTGTTTTTT
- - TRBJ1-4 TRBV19 CASQGLGNEKLFF TGTGCCAGCCAGGGGTTGGGAAATGAAAAACTGTTTTTT
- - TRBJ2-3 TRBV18 CASSPSAQADTQYF TGTGCCAGCTCACCCAGCGCCCAGGCGGATACGCAGTATTTT
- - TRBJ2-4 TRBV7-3 CASSLITPFLAKNIQYF TGTGCCAGCAGCTTAATCACACCCTTTCTAGCCAAAAACATTCAGTACTTC
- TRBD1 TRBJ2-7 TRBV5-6 CASSSLDRGYEQYF TGTGCCAGCAGCTCACTGGACAGGGGGTACGAGCAGTACTTC
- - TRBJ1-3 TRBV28 CASRPSGRGNTIYF TGTGCCAGCAGACCCTCCGGCCGTGGAAACACCATATATTTT
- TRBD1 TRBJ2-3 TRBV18 CASSPGQAPSTDTQYF TGTGCCAGCTCACCGGGACAGGCACCTAGCACAGATACGCAGTATTTT
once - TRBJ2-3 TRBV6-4 CASSRDIGTDTQYF TGTGCCAGCAGTCGGGACATAGGAACAGATACGCAGTATTTT
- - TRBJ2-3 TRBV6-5 CASQTEDTQYF TGTGCCAGCCAAACCGAGGATACGCAGTATTTT
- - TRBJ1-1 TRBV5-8 CASSLRSGVYSTEAFF TGTGCCAGCAGCTTGCGGTCAGGGGTTTATAGCACTGAAGCTTTCTTT
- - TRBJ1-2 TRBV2 CASSELTNYGYTF TGTGCCAGCAGTGAATTGACTAACTATGGCTACACCTTC
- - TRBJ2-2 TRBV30 CAWSTARSLNTGELFF TGTGCCTGGAGTACAGCTAGATCTTTGAACACCGGGGAGCTGTTTTTT
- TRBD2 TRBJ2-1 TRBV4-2 CASSRAGTSGSNEQFF TGTGCCAGCAGCCGTGCCGGGACTAGCGGGAGTAATGAGCAGTTCTTC
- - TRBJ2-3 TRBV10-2 CASSGAPRGSTQYF TGCGCCAGCAGTGGGGCCCCCCGGGGTAGTACGCAGTATTTT
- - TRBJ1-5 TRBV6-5 CASSRQAYQPQHF TGTGCCAGCAGTCGACAAGCCTATCAGCCCCAGCATTTT
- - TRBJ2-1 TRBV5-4 CASSSINNEQFF TGTGCCAGCAGCTCTATCAACAATGAGCAGTTCTTC
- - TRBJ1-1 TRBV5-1 CASSAQGSGGTEAFF TGCGCCAGCAGCGCCCAGGGGTCAGGTGGCACTGAAGCTTTCTTT
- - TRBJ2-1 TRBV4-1 CASSRTGLPNNEQFF TGCGCCAGCAGCCGAACAGGGTTACCGAACAATGAGCAGTTCTTC
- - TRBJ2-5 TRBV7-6 CASSLAASVQETQYF TGTGCCAGCAGCTTAGCGGCTAGCGTCCAAGAGACCCAGTACTTC
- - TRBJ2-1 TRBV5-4 CASSLPFDRRGSEQFF TGTGCCAGCAGCCTTCCTTTTGATCGAAGGGGGAGTGAGCAGTTCTTC
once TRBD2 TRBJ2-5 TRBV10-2 CASSDRLAEYQETQYF TGCGCCAGCAGTGACCGGCTAGCGGAGTACCAAGAGACCCAGTACTTC
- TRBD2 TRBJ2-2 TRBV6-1 CASSEAGGPAGELFF TGTGCCAGCAGTGAGGCGGGAGGGCCGGCCGGGGAGCTGTTTTTT
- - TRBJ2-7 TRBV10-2 CASSDPASPERLEGEQYF TGCGCCAGCAGTGACCCCGCGTCCCCCGAAAGGTTAGAGGGCGAGCAGTACTTC
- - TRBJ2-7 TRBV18 CASSPSLTGGPYEQYF TGTGCCAGCTCACCCTCCCTTACGGGCGGCCCCTACGAGCAGTACTTC
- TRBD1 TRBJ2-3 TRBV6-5 CASSDRGGTDTQYF TGTGCCAGCAGTGACAGGGGGGGCACAGATACGCAGTATTTT